Presented here are 15 T cell receptor beta chains from one specimen sequenced in a study of naive and memory T cell subsets. Two oligonucleotides, mixed equimolar, formed the beta constant-region primer covering TRBC1 and TRBC2. Via MiXCR, TCRdb re-called the UMI-ligation and nested PCR reads, giving one row per CDR3 protein. The sample shows about 150,000 distinct CDR3 sequences, 15% to 20% of them seen only once. The specimen sequenced was naive CD4+ T cells from blood. These receptors were collected from a human donor in good health.

This clonotype was seen more than once but under ten times. This chain joins TRBV10-3 and TRBJ2-1; tentative D call: TRBD2 (6 bases). V was clipped by 0 bases and J by 13 bases, with 7 bases between them. Germline V gives CDR1 ENHRY, CDR2 SYGVKD. The CDR3 runs to 11 residues. The CDR3 DNA sequence: TGTGCCATCAGTGAGTCCGGGACTCAGTTCTTC. Translating gives CAISESGTQFF.

This clonotype was observed a handful of times. This rearrangement joins TRBV10-3 to TRBJ2-5, with 9 bases matching TRBD1. This CDR3 has 14 amino acids. The germline V gene encodes CDR1 ENHRY and CDR2 SYGVKD. The ends lost 6 bases at V and 3 bases at J; junction bases unmatched: 5. Written as DNA, the CDR3 is TGTGCCATCAGGCCGGGACAGGGAAAAGAGACCCAGTACTTC. Residues: CAIRPGQGKETQYF.

This chain connects TRBV6-5 to TRBJ2-1; 9 bases line up with TRBD2. The V segment lost 2 bases and the J segment 1 base; nucleotides outside the gene matches: 12. Germline CDR1 MNHEY, CDR2 SVGAGI. The CDR3 extends over 19 amino acids. The CDR3 is CASSYPPPAREGSYNEQFF. CDR3 bases: TGTGCCAGCAGTTACCCCCCGCCGGCGCGGGAGGGATCCTACAATGAGCAGTTCTTC.

The chain joins TRBV28 to TRBJ2-1, with TRBD1 identical over 10 bases. The CDR3 has 15 amino acids. Looked up from germline, CDR1 is MDHEN and CDR2 is SYDVKM. The trim removed 5 bases at V and 5 bases at J, leaving 6 bases unmatched. The CDR3 region is CASSPWGQGNNEQFF. For the CDR3, the DNA is TGTGCCAGCAGTCCCTGGGGACAGGGGAACAATGAGCAGTTCTTC.

This clonotype was found a few times. This chain joins TRBV20-1 and TRBJ2-5; D is possibly TRBD2 (6 bases). V was pared by 0 bases and J by 1 base, with 12 bases between. CDR1 is DFQATT and CDR2 is SNEGSKA in the germline V gene (reference sequence). The CDR3 has 15 residues. The CDR3 DNA reads as TGCAGTGCTAGAGATCCTGGCGGGACCCAAGAGACCCAGTACTTC. Translated: CSARDPGGTQETQYF.

This clonotype came up a few times. The gene calls are TRBV7-2 and TRBJ2-7; a weak D match, TRBD1 (5 bases). V lost 5 bases and J lost 2, with 7 bases in between. CDR3 length equals 12 residues. Germline loops: CDR1 SGHTA, CDR2 FQGNSA. CDR3 coding DNA: TGTGCCAGCAGCCCGGACACCTACGAGCAGTACTTC. Amino acid sequence: CASSPDTYEQYF.

The gene calls are TRBV29-1 and TRBJ2-7; no clear D. This CDR3 contains 11 residues. V lost 5 bases and J lost 0, with 5 bases in between. Germline V gene data show CDR1 as SQVTM and CDR2 as ANQGSEA. The CDR3 coding sequence is TGCAGCGTTTACAGCTCCTACGAGCAGTACTTC. Translation: CSVYSSYEQYF.

The chain recombines TRBV29-1 with TRBJ2-7; 11 nucleotides match TRBD1. The CDR3 spans 13 residues. CDR1 SQVTM and CDR2 ANQGSEA come from the germline V gene. The V gene end was trimmed by 5 bases and the J gene end by 3 bases; junction bases not matched to a gene: 3. CDR3 amino acids: CSVWGQGDYEQYF. The CDR3 region has the DNA TGCAGCGTTTGGGGACAGGGGGACTACGAGCAGTACTTC.

This clonotype was picked up many times. V gene TRBV28 combines with J gene TRBJ2-3; 9 nucleotides match TRBD1. Unmatched junction bases numbered 9, after V lost 5 bases and J lost 3 bases. The CDR3 contains 16 residues. Germline V gives CDR1 MDHEN, CDR2 SYDVKM. CDR3 DNA: TGTGCCAGCAGTCCACCCGACAGGGGGGTGACAGATACGCAGTATTTT. Amino acid sequence: CASSPPDRGVTDTQYF.

CDR3 coding DNA: TGTGCCAGCAGTTCGACAGGGGTCGGGCATAATTCACCCCTCCACTTT. Translated, it gives CASSSTGVGHNSPLHF. The gene calls are TRBV27 and TRBJ1-6, with TRBD1 matching over 8 bases. The germline CDR1 and CDR2 sequences are MNHEY and SMNVEV (reference sequence). This CDR3 spans 16 amino acids. V lost 4 bases, J lost 5 bases, and 7 bases stayed unmatched.

The gene calls are TRBV19 and TRBJ2-3, with 10 bases matching TRBD2. V lost 3 bases and J lost 5; bases outside the gene matches: 17. Germline V gene data show CDR1 as LNHDA and CDR2 as SQIVND (reference sequence). The CDR3 consists of 19 residues. Here the CDR3 DNA reads TGTGCCAGTAGTATCGGCGGGCTAGCGGGAGTAGTAGCGCGAGATACGCAGTATTTT. It yields the protein CASSIGGLAGVVARDTQYF.

This clonotype showed up many times. V usage is TRBV4-1 and J usage is TRBJ1-1; the D gene is possibly TRBD1 (5 bases). V dropped 1 base and J dropped 5 bases, with 11 bases sitting between them. The length of the CDR3 is 14 residues. Per germline, CDR1 MGHRA and CDR2 YSYEKL. The chain's CDR3 is CASSQGGKGTEAFF. In DNA, the CDR3 is TGCGCCAGCAGCCAAGGAGGTAAGGGGACTGAAGCTTTCTTT.

The V and J genes are TRBV7-2 and TRBJ1-3; D unclear. CDR1 is SGHTA, CDR2 FQGNSA, per germline. The CDR3 totals 16 residues. The V and J ends lost 0 bases and 4 bases respectively, with 13 bases between them. CDR3 in DNA: TGTGCCAGCAGCTTAGCGGGTTCGGCTCAGGGAAACACCATATATTTT. Translating it yields CASSLAGSAQGNTIYF.

The chain joins TRBV7-9 to TRBJ1-3; D is undetermined. V shed 5 bases and J shed 0 bases, with 11 bases lying between them. The length of the CDR3 is 15 residues. Germline V gene sequence: CDR1 SEHNR, CDR2 FQNEAQ (reference sequence). This chain's CDR3 is CASSRTGISGNTIYF. The CDR3, as DNA: TGTGCCAGCAGCCGTACCGGCATCTCTGGAAACACCATATATTTT.

This clonotype was observed a few times. V and J are TRBV27 and TRBJ1-1; 8 bases line up with TRBD1. V lost 5 bases, J lost 1 base, and 6 bases stayed unmatched. The CDR3 length is 15 residues. Germline loops: CDR1 MNHEY, CDR2 SMNVEV (reference sequence). CDR3 in amino acids: CASSPGTGWNTEAFF. CDR3 DNA sequence: TGTGCCAGCAGTCCAGGGACAGGTTGGAACACTGAAGCTTTCTTT.